The sequence of this TCR beta chain was determined in a study of CD8 T cells in Susac syndrome. Study outcomes and limitations: The study acknowledged a relatively small number of individuals in its TCR sequencing and HLA analysis.

The T cells that were sequenced for TCR beta were CD8+ and CD4+ cells from blood. Healthy donors acted as controls, with matching for age and sex. The TEMRA cells underwent FACS enrichment, while the CD8+ and CD4+ T cells underwent negative isolation. V was pared by 5 bases and J by 2 bases, with 10 bases between. The CDR3 contains 14 residues. CDR1 and CDR2 (germline): MNHNY, SVGAGI (reference sequence). After extraction with the RNeasy kit, roughly 0.5 to 1 ug of the RNA was reverse transcribed using random hexamers. TCRdb re-derived calls from the immunoSEQ multiplex PCR reads in MiXCR, one entry per CDR3 protein. The top ten clones hold 0.095% to 0.1% of a sample with some 120,000 distinct CDR3 sequences, approximately 94% of them seen once. Note on this clonotype: What it recognizes is unknown.

This sequence originates from a human donor in good health. V gene TRBV6-6 combines with J gene TRBJ1-3, with no clear D. The sequenced sample was CD4+ T cells from PBMCs. CDR3 coding DNA: TGTGCCAGCAGTCCCCGCGTGCCTGGAAACACCATATATTTT. Its protein product is CASSPRVPGNTIYF.